The clone carrying this T cell receptor (beta chain) was counted between two and nine times. The antigen is unknown. This CDR3 region has 16 residues. Trimming cost V 3 bases and J 3 bases, with 16 bases left between them. Patients selected for sequencing had displayed CD8+CD57+ cell expansion by flow cytometry. The patients all had a severe acquired aplastic anemia diagnosis. Using genomic DNA as the template, TCR beta VDJ and CDR3 profiling was carried out. From the reads, TCRdb called clonotypes with MiXCR, one entry per CDR3 protein. This sample yields around 170,000 distinct CDR3 sequences, of which 40% to 55% are seen a single time; approximately 9.7% belongs to the top ten. The data originate from a study of CD8+CD57+ T cells in acquired aplastic anemia. Study details: Isolated CD4+ and CD8+ cells, once sorted, yielded DNA averaging roughly 3.4 ug. The study's findings and limits: Patients were compared with controls for CD8+ Simpson's diversity, and no significant difference emerged. A set of some 28 CD8+ CDR3 sequences was shared between patients and controls, and these sequences appeared highly expressed in patients.

J is TRBJ2-3 and V is TRBV12-3 or TRBV12-4, with D tentatively TRBD1 (5 bases). The TCR originated in a human donor with aplastic anemia. The material sequenced was sorted CD4+, CD8+, or CD8+CD57+ T cells (not recorded which) from PBMCs. CDR3 loop: CASSFGALPETDTQYF. The CDR3 DNA sequence: TGTGCCAGCAGTTTTGGGGCCCTCCCAGAGACAGATACGCAGTATTTT.